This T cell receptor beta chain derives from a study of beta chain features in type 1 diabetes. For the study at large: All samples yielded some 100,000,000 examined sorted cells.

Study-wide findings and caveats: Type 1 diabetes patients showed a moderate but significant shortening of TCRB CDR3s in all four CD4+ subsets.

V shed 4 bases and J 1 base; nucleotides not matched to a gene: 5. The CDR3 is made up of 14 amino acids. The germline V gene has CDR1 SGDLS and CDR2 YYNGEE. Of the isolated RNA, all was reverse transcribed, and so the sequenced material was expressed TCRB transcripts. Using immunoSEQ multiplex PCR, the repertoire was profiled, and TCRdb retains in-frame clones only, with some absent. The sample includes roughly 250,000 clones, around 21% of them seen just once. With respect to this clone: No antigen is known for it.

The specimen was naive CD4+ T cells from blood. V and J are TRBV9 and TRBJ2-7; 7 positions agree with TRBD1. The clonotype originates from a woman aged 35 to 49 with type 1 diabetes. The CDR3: CASSLRTGSYEQYF. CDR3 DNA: TGTGCCAGCAGCCTCCGGACAGGATCCTACGAGCAGTACTTC.